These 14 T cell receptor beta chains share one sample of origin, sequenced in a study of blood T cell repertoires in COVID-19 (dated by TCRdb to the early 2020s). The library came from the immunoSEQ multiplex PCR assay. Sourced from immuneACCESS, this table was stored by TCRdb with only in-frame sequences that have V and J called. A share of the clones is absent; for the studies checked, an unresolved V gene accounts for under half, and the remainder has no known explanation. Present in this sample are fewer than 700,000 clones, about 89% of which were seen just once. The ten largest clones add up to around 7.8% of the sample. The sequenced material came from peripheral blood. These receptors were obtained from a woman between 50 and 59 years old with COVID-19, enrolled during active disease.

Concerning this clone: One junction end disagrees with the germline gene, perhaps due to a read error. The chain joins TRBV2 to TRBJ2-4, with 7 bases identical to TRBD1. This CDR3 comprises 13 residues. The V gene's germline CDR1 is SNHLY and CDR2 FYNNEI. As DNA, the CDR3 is TGTGCCAGCAGTGAAGACGAGACAGGGCATCACACCTTC. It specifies CASSEDETGHHTF.

CDR3 region: CASSIQGITEAFF. The CDR3 nucleotides are TGTGCCAGCAGCATACAGGGAATCACTGAAGCTTTCTTT. V usage is TRBV11-2 and J usage is TRBJ1-1, with TRBD1 as a possible D gene (6 bases). The V end lost 5 bases, the J end lost 4 bases, and 11 bases lay between the germline ends. The CDR3 length is 13 residues. CDR1 is SGHAT and CDR2 is FQNNGV in the germline V gene.

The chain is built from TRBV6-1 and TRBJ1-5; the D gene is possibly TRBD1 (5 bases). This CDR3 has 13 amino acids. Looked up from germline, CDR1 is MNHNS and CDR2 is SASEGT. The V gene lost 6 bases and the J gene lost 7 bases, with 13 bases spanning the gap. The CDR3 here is CASRQIGGQPQHF. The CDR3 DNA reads TGTGCCAGCAGACAAATCGGGGGACAGCCCCAGCATTTT.

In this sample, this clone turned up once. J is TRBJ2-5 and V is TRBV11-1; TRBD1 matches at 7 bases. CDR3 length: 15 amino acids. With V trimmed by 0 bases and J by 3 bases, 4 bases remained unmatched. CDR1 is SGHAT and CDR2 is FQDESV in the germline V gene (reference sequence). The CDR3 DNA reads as TGTGCCAGCAGCTTAGCGTCGACAGGGAAAGAGACCCAGTACTTC. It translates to CASSLASTGKETQYF.

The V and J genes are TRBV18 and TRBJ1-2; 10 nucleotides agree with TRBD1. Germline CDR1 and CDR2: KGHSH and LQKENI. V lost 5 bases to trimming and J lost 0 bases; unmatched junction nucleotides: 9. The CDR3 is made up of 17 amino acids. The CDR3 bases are TGTGCCAGCTCATTTACCGGGACAGGGGACTCTAACTATGGCTACACCTTC. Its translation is CASSFTGTGDSNYGYTF. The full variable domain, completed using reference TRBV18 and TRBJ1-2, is NAGVMQNPRHLVRRRGQEARLRCSPMKGHSHVYWYRQLPEEGLKFMVYLQKENIIDESGMPKERFSAEFPKEGPSILRIQQVVRGDSAAYFCASSFTGTGDSNYGYTFGSGTRLTVV.

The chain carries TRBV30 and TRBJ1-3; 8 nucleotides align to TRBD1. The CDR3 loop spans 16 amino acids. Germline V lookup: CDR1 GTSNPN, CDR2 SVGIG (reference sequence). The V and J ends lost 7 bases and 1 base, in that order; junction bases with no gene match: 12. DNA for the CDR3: TGTGCCTCGTTGGGGACAGGCCTCGGGTCTGGAAACACCATATATTTT. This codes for CASLGTGLGSGNTIYF.

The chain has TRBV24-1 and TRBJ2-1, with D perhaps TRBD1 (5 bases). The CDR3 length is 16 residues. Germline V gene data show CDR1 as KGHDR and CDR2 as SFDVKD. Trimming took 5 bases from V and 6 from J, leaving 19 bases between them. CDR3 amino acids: CATSAPHQGRGNEQFF. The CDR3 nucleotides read TGTGCCACCAGTGCCCCTCACCAGGGTCGAGGCAATGAGCAGTTCTTC.

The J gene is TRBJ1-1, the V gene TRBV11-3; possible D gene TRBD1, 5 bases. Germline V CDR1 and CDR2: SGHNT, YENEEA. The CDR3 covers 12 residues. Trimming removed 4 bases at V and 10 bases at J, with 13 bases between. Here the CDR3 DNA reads TGTGCCAGCAGCTCGTCGTCGGGGGGAGCTTTCTTT. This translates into CASSSSSGGAFF.

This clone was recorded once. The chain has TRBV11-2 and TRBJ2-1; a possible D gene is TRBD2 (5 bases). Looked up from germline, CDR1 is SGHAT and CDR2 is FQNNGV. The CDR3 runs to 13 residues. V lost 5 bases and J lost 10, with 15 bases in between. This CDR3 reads CASSPAGGLEQFF. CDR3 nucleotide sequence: TGTGCCAGCAGCCCCGCGGGCGGTTTGGAGCAGTTCTTC.

This CDR3 is CSASIPGQFYGYTF. The CDR3 DNA reads as TGCAGTGCTAGTATCCCGGGACAGTTCTATGGCTACACCTTC. This chain links TRBV20-1 with TRBJ1-2; 7 nucleotides align to TRBD1. Germline-derived CDR1 and CDR2 are DFQATT and SNEGSKA (reference sequence). The V segment lost 3 bases and the J segment 4 bases; nucleotides outside the gene matches: 8. CDR3 length: 14 amino acids.

The CDR3 is CASSEVSLQGGTYTQYF. The CDR3 nucleotides are TGTGCCAGCAGTGAAGTCAGTTTACAGGGTGGGACCTATACGCAGTATTTT. V and J are TRBV2 and TRBJ2-3; weak D call: TRBD1 (6 bases). V was shortened by 1 base and J by 7 bases, with 21 bases between the two germline ends. Germline CDR1 and CDR2: SNHLY and FYNNEI. The CDR3 has 17 residues.

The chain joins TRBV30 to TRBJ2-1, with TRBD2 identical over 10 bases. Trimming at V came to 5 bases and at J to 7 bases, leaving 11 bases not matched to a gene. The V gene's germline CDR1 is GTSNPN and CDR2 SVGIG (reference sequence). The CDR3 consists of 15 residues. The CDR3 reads CAWGYRTSGGNEQFF. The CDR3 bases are TGTGCCTGGGGGTACAGGACTAGCGGCGGGAATGAGCAGTTCTTC.

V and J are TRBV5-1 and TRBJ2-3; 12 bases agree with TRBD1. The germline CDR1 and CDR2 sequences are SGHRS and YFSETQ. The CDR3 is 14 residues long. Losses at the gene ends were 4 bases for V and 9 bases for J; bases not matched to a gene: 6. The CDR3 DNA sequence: TGCGCCAGCAGCCGAGGGACAGGGGGCTCCACGCAGTATTTT. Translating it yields CASSRGTGGSTQYF.

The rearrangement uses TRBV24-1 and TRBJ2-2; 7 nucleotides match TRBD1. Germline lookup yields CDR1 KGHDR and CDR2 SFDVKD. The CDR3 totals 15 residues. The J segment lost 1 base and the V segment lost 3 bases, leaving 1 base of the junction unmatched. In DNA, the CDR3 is TGTGCCACCAGTGATCACAGGGGGAACACCGGGGAGCTGTTTTTT. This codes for CATSDHRGNTGELFF.